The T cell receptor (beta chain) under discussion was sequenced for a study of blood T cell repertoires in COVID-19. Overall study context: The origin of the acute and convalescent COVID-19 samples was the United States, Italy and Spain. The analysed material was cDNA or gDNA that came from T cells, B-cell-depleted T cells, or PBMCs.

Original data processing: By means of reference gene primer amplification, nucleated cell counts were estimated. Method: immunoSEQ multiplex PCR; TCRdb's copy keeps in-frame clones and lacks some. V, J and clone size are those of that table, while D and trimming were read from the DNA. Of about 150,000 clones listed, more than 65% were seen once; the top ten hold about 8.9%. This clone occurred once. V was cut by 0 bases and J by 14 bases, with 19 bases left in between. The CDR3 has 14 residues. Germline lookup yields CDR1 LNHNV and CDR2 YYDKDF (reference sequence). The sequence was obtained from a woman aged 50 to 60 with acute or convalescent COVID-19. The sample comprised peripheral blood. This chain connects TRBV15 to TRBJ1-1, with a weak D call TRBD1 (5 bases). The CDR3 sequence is CATSRDRVGGAVFF. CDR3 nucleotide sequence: TGTGCCACCAGCAGAGACAGGGTTGGCGGGGCTGTGTTCTTT.